This passage covers 18 T cell receptor beta chains from one sample sequenced in a study of shared clonotypes between healthy human individuals (dated by TCRdb to 2018 to 2020). The library was built by means of the immunoSEQ multiplex PCR assay. In TCRdb, the immuneACCESS table is reduced to in-frame sequences with V and J assigned. These tables do not hold every clone; where another copy was compared, an unresolved V gene accounts for under half, and the others remain unexplained. The sample data list roughly 400,000 clones, and 96% of these were observed just once. 0.32% of the sample is in the top ten clones. Sequencing was performed on memory CD8+ T cells sorted from blood. The label giving this sample's cell subset or site can be read as: CD45RO+ cells pooled with CCR7-negative TemRA cells. These receptor sequences come from a man in his thirties or forties in good health.

The CDR3 is CASNVAAGNTIYF. The DNA of the CDR3 is TGTGCCAGCAACGTCGCCGCTGGAAACACCATATATTTT. This chain joins TRBV11-2 and TRBJ1-3; no clear D gene. Trimming stripped 7 bases from V and 2 bases from J, with 9 bases between. This CDR3 comprises 13 residues. Germline loops: CDR1 SGHAT, CDR2 FQNNGV. The full variable domain, rest sourced from reference TRBV11-2 and TRBJ1-3, is EAGVAQSPRYKIIEKRQSVAFWCNPISGHATLYWYQQILGQGPKLLIQFQNNGVVDDSQLPKDRFSAERLKGVDSTLKIQPAKLEDSAVYLCASNVAAGNTIYFGEGSWLTVV.

The rearrangement links TRBV27 to TRBJ2-3; 8 nucleotides line up with TRBD2. The V gene's germline CDR1 is MNHEY and CDR2 SMNVEV (reference sequence). Trimming at V came to 5 bases and at J to 4 bases, leaving 20 bases not matched to a gene. The CDR3 runs to 19 residues. CDR3 nucleotide sequence: TGTGCCAGCAGTCTCTCCGTGGTAGCGGGAATATACACGGCAGATACGCAGTATTTT. It specifies CASSLSVVAGIYTADTQYF.

This chain links TRBV30 with TRBJ1-2; the match to TRBD1 covers 7 bases. Unmatched junction bases numbered 6, after V lost 0 bases and J lost 8 bases. This CDR3 is 13 amino acids long. Germline CDR1 and CDR2: GTSNPN and SVGIG (reference sequence). The CDR3 is CAWSVRTGLGYTF. The CDR3 DNA reads TGTGCCTGGAGTGTCAGGACAGGATTAGGCTACACCTTC.

V and J are TRBV7-9 and TRBJ1-1; D possibly corresponds to TRBD1 (6 bases). The CDR3 has 15 residues. Trimming took 3 bases from V and 7 from J, leaving 18 bases between them. Germline CDR1 reads SEHNR; CDR2 reads FQNEAQ (reference sequence). CDR3 sequence: CASSFSTGGRSEAFF. Written as DNA, the CDR3 is TGTGCCAGCAGCTTCTCGACAGGCGGACGGAGTGAAGCTTTCTTT. The complete variable domain, with remaining parts taken from reference TRBV7-9 and TRBJ1-1, reads DTGVSQNPRHKITKRGQNVTFRCDPISEHNRLYWYRQTLGQGPEFLTYFQNEAQLEKSRLLSDRFSAERPKGSFSTLEIQRTEQGDSAMYLCASSFSTGGRSEAFFGQGTRLTVV.

The chain joins TRBV28 to TRBJ2-7; TRBD2 matches at 12 bases. The CDR3 spans 16 residues. V trimming: 3 bases; J trimming: 3 bases; junction bases outside the gene matches: 6. Per the germline V gene, CDR1 is MDHEN and CDR2 is SYDVKM. CDR3 residues: CASSLPGLAGIYEQYF. The CDR3 bases are TGTGCCAGCAGTTTGCCCGGACTAGCGGGAATCTACGAGCAGTACTTC. The full variable domain, in which reference TRBV28 and TRBJ2-7 provide the parts outside the CDR3, is DVKVTQSSRYLVKRTGEKVFLECVQDMDHENMFWYRQDPGLGLRLIYFSYDVKMKEKGDIPEGYSVSREKKERFSLILESASTNQTSMYLCASSLPGLAGIYEQYFGPGTRLTVT.

J is TRBJ2-3 and V is TRBV5-4; 8 bases agree with TRBD1. Trimming at V came to 4 bases and at J to 2 bases, leaving 6 bases not matched to a gene. Looked up from germline, CDR1 is SGHNT and CDR2 is YYREEE (reference sequence). This CDR3 comprises 15 residues. The CDR3 coding sequence is TGTGCCAGCAGCGGACGCAGGGGGCTCACAGATACGCAGTATTTT. This gives the protein CASSGRRGLTDTQYF. Full variable domain (remainder filled in from reference TRBV5-4 and TRBJ2-3): ETGVTQSPTHLIKTRGQQVTLRCSSQSGHNTVSWYQQALGQGPQFIFQYYREEENGRGNFPPRFSGLQFPNYSSELNVNALELDDSALYLCASSGRRGLTDTQYFGPGTRLTVL.

The CDR3 region is CAWSVGTSNYNEQFF. For the CDR3, the DNA is TGTGCCTGGAGTGTAGGGACTAGCAACTACAATGAGCAGTTCTTC. The chain carries TRBV30 and TRBJ2-1; 9 bases fit TRBD2. Germline loops: CDR1 GTSNPN, CDR2 SVGIG (reference sequence). This CDR3 spans 15 amino acids. Unmatched junction bases numbered 3, after V lost 0 bases and J lost 3 bases.

The chain is built from TRBV6-5 and TRBJ1-5; a weak D match, TRBD1 (6 bases). V was clipped by 5 bases and J by 5 bases, with 16 bases between them. The germline V gene has CDR1 MNHEY and CDR2 SVGAGI. The CDR3 consists of 15 residues. Here the CDR3 DNA reads TGTGCCAGCAGTCCCCTTGAGGGGGTAGATCAGCCCCAGCATTTT. Protein: CASSPLEGVDQPQHF.

The genes are TRBV19 and TRBJ1-5, with TRBD1 identical over 7 bases. V gave up 6 bases and J gave up 4 bases; unmatched junction bases: 12. The CDR3 is 16 amino acids. The germline gives CDR1 LNHDA, CDR2 SQIVND (reference sequence). The CDR3 loop is CASSRSGTVLNQPQHF. In nucleotides, the CDR3 is TGTGCCAGTAGCAGATCCGGGACAGTTCTAAATCAGCCCCAGCATTTT.

This chain connects TRBV11-2 to TRBJ2-3, with 12 bases fitting TRBD2. Germline-derived CDR1 and CDR2 are SGHAT and FQNNGV. The CDR3 length is 15 residues. Unmatched junction bases numbered 6, after V lost 6 bases and J lost 5 bases. The chain's CDR3 is CASSQTSGRGDTQYF. CDR3 in DNA: TGTGCCAGCAGTCAGACTAGCGGGAGAGGAGATACGCAGTATTTT.

This clone has only one observation. The chain combines TRBV30 with TRBJ2-1; D is ambiguous. This CDR3 is built from 13 residues. V gave up 0 bases and J gave up 9 bases, with 12 bases separating them. The germline gives CDR1 GTSNPN, CDR2 SVGIG (reference sequence). The CDR3 DNA is TGTGCCTGGAGTGTATGGGTGTCATCTGAGCAGTTCTTC. Protein product: CAWSVWVSSEQFF. The complete variable domain, with remaining parts taken from reference TRBV30 and TRBJ2-1, reads SQTIHQWPATLVQPVGSPLSLECTVEGTSNPNLYWYRQAAGRGLQLLFYSVGIGQISSEVPQNLSASRPQDRQFILSSKKLLLSDSGFYLCAWSVWVSSEQFFGPGTRLTVL.

The genes are TRBV18 and TRBJ1-1; unclear D gene. Trimming cost V 6 bases and J 6 bases, with 23 bases left between them. Germline V lookup: CDR1 KGHSH, CDR2 LQKENI. The CDR3 has 16 residues. In DNA, the CDR3 is TGTGCCAGCTCTCCCGCTTGGGTCGCCAGGCAACCTGAAGCTTTCTTT. Amino acids: CASSPAWVARQPEAFF.

This CDR3 reads CAISEGGRNEKLFF. In DNA, the CDR3 is TGTGCCATCAGTGAAGGGGGCAGGAATGAAAAACTGTTTTTT. The chain employs TRBV10-3 and TRBJ1-4, with 7 bases aligning to TRBD1. CDR1 and CDR2 from the germline V gene are ENHRY and SYGVKD. The CDR3 spans 14 residues. Trimming removed 3 bases from V and 5 bases from J; junction bases left unmatched: 3.

As DNA, the CDR3 is TGTGCCAGCAGCCCGGGCCGCAATGAGGCTTTCTTT. Translation: CASSPGRNEAFF. The genes are TRBV2 and TRBJ1-1, with D unresolved. Germline V gene sequence: CDR1 SNHLY, CDR2 FYNNEI. This CDR3 has 12 residues. V was shortened by 6 bases and J by 11 bases, with 16 bases between the two germline ends.

V and J are TRBV7-9 and TRBJ2-2; TRBD1 matches at 11 bases. The CDR3 extends over 14 amino acids. From germline, CDR1 is SEHNR and CDR2 FQNEAQ (reference sequence). The trim removed 11 bases at V and 4 bases at J, leaving 6 bases unmatched. The CDR3 spells CASKGTGGTGELFF. The CDR3 DNA reads TGTGCCTCCAAGGGGACAGGGGGCACCGGGGAGCTGTTTTTT.

CDR3 in amino acids: CASSRGAGTDTQYF. In DNA, the CDR3 is TGTGCCAGCAGCCGGGGGGCCGGGACAGATACGCAGTATTTT. This sequence joins TRBV4-2 and TRBJ2-3; D is possibly TRBD1 or TRBD2 (6 bases each). Deletions cut 4 bases from V and 3 bases from J, with 11 bases between. This CDR3 is built from 14 residues. Germline V lookup: CDR1 LGHNA, CDR2 YNFKEQ.

The V gene is TRBV6-6, the J gene TRBJ2-5; D remains ambiguous. V lost 2 bases, J lost 1 base, and 8 bases lay in between. Germline V gene data show CDR1 as MNHNY and CDR2 as SVGAGI (reference sequence). This CDR3 comprises 14 residues. The CDR3 DNA follows: TGTGCCAGCAGTTACAGGGAATTCCAAGAGACCCAGTACTTC. Protein sequence: CASSYREFQETQYF.

The chain uses TRBV11-2 and TRBJ2-7; the match to TRBD2 covers 11 bases. Germline-derived CDR1 and CDR2 are SGHAT and FQNNGV. J lost 7 bases, V lost 7 bases, and 9 bases had no gene match. The CDR3 extends over 14 amino acids. The CDR3: CASKLGTSGLEQYF. The CDR3 nucleotides read TGTGCCAGCAAGCTTGGGACTAGCGGCCTAGAGCAGTACTTC.